These T cell receptor beta chains were read from a single sample in a study of T cells after yellow fever vaccination. TCRdb re-derived calls from the 5' RACE reads in MiXCR, one entry per CDR3 protein. There are 500,000 to 650,000 distinct CDR3 sequences in the sample; 9% to 15% occur only once, and about 15% lies in the top ten. The starting material was PBMCs, obtained on the day of the yellow fever booster vaccination. The source is a man aged 25 to 40 who received the YFV17D yellow fever vaccine. CDR3s include the opening cysteine and the closing phenylalanine or tryptophan. Each record gives: D gene, V gene, clone size, J gene, CDR3 DNA, CDR3 protein. D genes are given only for firm matches. The size entry is marked missing in some rows and otherwise reads once, few, many or a size class.

D: TRBD1
V: TRBV7-2
size: few
J: TRBJ2-3
DNA: TGTGCCAGCAGTACCAGGACAGGTCCGCAGTATTTT
CDR3: CASSTRTGPQYF

D: TRBD1
V: TRBV20-1
size: few
J: TRBJ2-7
DNA: TGCAGTAATGACAGGGCGTCGTTCTACGAGCAGTACTTC
CDR3: CSNDRASFYEQYF

D: TRBD2
V: TRBV5-1
size: many
J: TRBJ2-5
DNA: TGTGCTAGCAGCTTAGCGGCGGGGGGGCAAGAGACCCAGTACTTC
CDR3: CASSLAAGGQETQYF

D: TRBD1
V: TRBV20-1
size: few
J: TRBJ2-7
DNA: TGCAGTGCTAGAACCTCCGCGGACAGGGGCTACGAGCAGTACTTC
CDR3: CSARTSADRGYEQYF

D: .
V: TRBV12-3/TRBV12-4
size: few
J: TRBJ1-2
DNA: TGTGCCAGCAGTTGGGTGTCTTATGGCTACACCTTC
CDR3: CASSWVSYGYTF

D: TRBD2
V: TRBV11-2
size: .
J: TRBJ2-2
DNA: TGTGCCAGCAGCCCGCAACGGACTAGCGGGGCCTACACCGGGGAGCTGTTTTTT
CDR3: CASSPQRTSGAYTGELFF

D: .
V: TRBV20-1
size: few
J: TRBJ2-1
DNA: TGCAGTGCTAGTCTGCCTAGAGTTTATGAGCAGTTCTTC
CDR3: CSASLPRVYEQFF

D: .
V: TRBV18
size: .
J: TRBJ2-1
DNA: TGTGCCAGCTCACCTGGACAGCTAACCTACAATGAGCAGTTCTTC
CDR3: CASSPGQLTYNEQFF

D: .
V: TRBV10-3
size: few
J: TRBJ1-2
DNA: TGTGCCATCAGTGAGGTCGGGGGAAATGGCTACACCTTC
CDR3: CAISEVGGNGYTF

D: .
V: TRBV7-7
size: few
J: TRBJ2-1
DNA: TGTGCCAGCAGCCCCCAACTAGCGGGACAGGGGGATGAGCAGTTCTTC
CDR3: CASSPQLAGQGDEQFF

D: .
V: TRBV20-1
size: .
J: TRBJ2-3
DNA: TGCAGTGCTCCACGAGGTGGCACAGATACGCAGTATTTT
CDR3: CSAPRGGTDTQYF

D: TRBD2
V: TRBV9
size: few
J: TRBJ2-5
DNA: TGTGCCAGCAGCCTGATGGGACTAGCGGGACAGGAGACCCAGTACTTC
CDR3: CASSLMGLAGQETQYF

D: TRBD1
V: TRBV5-6
size: few
J: TRBJ1-1
DNA: TGTGCCAGCAGCTTGCCCAGGGGGTTAGTGGCTGAAGCTTTCTTT
CDR3: CASSLPRGLVAEAFF

D: .
V: TRBV15
size: .
J: TRBJ2-7
DNA: TGTGCCACCAGCAGAGAGTCGGGGGAGCAGTACTTC
CDR3: CATSRESGEQYF

D: .
V: TRBV5-1
size: few
J: TRBJ2-5
DNA: TGCGCCAGCAGCTCCAACCCCCCAGGGTCTAGTACGGAGACCCAGTACTTC
CDR3: CASSSNPPGSSTETQYF

D: .
V: TRBV24-1
size: few
J: TRBJ2-3
DNA: TGTGCCACCAGTGTGGGGGGAAGGTGGAGCACAGATACGCAGTATTTT
CDR3: CATSVGGRWSTDTQYF

D: .
V: TRBV11-2
size: few
J: TRBJ2-5
DNA: TGTGCCAGCAGCCGGGGGGACAGGTTGGGCGAAGAGACCCAGTACTTC
CDR3: CASSRGDRLGEETQYF